These 6 T cell receptor beta chains originate from one sample sequenced in a study of blood T cell repertoires in COVID-19 (dated by TCRdb to between 2020 and 2021). Library preparation was by the immunoSEQ multiplex PCR assay. The immuneACCESS repertoire file appears here via TCRdb, limited to in-frame rearrangements. These files lack a portion of the clones; in checked studies, under half of the deficit traces to unresolved V genes, and the cause of the others is not known. The sample table holds 250,000 or so clones, of which around 86% were seen once. Approximately 13% of the sample is taken by the ten largest. The material sequenced was peripheral blood. All receptors come from a man older than 75 with acute or convalescent COVID-19.

The gene calls are TRBV18 and TRBJ1-1, with 10 bases that match TRBD1. CDR1 and CDR2 from the germline V gene are KGHSH and LQKENI. CDR3 length: 13 residues. Losses at the gene ends were 2 bases for V and 6 bases for J; bases not matched to a gene: 0. The CDR3 bases are TGTGCCAGCTCACCAGGGACAGGGGCTGAAGCTTTCTTT. Translation: CASSPGTGAEAFF.

The chain joins TRBV5-8 to TRBJ1-4; D not resolved. V was clipped by 7 bases and J by 4 bases, with 20 bases between them. Germline values: CDR1 SGHTS, CDR2 YDEGEE. CDR3 length: 16 residues. This chain's CDR3 is CASLRSGVILNEKLFF. The CDR3 coding sequence is TGTGCCAGCCTGAGGAGCGGGGTAATTCTTAATGAAAAACTGTTTTTT. Complete variable domain (other parts from reference TRBV5-8 and TRBJ1-4): EAGVTQSPTHLIKTRGQQATLRCSPISGHTSVYWYQQALGLGLQFLLWYDEGEERNRGNFPPRFSGRQFPNYSSELNVNALELEDSALYLCASLRSGVILNEKLFFGSGTQLSVL.

V is TRBV9 and J is TRBJ1-1; 7 nucleotides agree with TRBD1. CDR1 SGDLS and CDR2 YYNGEE come from the germline V gene. The junction had 7 bases not matched to a gene; V was cut back by 0 bases and J by 5 bases. The CDR3 totals 15 residues. The CDR3, as DNA: TGTGCCAGCAGCGTAGCTGTACAGGGGAGTACTGAAGCTTTCTTT. Its protein product is CASSVAVQGSTEAFF.

The rearrangement links TRBV28 to TRBJ1-2; no clear D gene. The CDR3 totals 14 residues. The V end lost 2 bases, the J end lost 8 bases, and 15 bases lay between the germline ends. Germline V gene data show CDR1 as MDHEN and CDR2 as SYDVKM. The chain's CDR3 is CASSLEAPSKGYTF. In nucleotides, the CDR3 is TGTGCCAGCAGTTTAGAGGCTCCAAGCAAGGGCTACACCTTC.

The chain recombines TRBV5-1 with TRBJ2-3, with 8 bases matching TRBD2. The CDR3 spans 14 residues. The J segment lost 4 bases and the V segment lost 4 bases, leaving 5 bases of the junction unmatched. Germline lookup yields CDR1 SGHRS and CDR2 YFSETQ. In DNA, the CDR3 is TGCGCCAGCAGCCTGGGACTAGACGCAGATACGCAGTATTTT. It translates to CASSLGLDADTQYF.

CDR3 region: CASLGLDGADTQYF. The CDR3, as DNA: TGTGCCAGCCTCGGACTGGATGGGGCAGATACGCAGTATTTT. The chain has TRBV19 and TRBJ2-3, with a possible D match to TRBD2 (5 bases). The CDR3 length is 14 residues. V lost 9 bases and J lost 4, with 17 bases in between. Germline-derived CDR1 and CDR2 are LNHDA and SQIVND (reference sequence).